This T cell receptor beta chain was profiled in a study of T cell clones after liver transplantation. Repertoires were generated with immunoSEQ multiplex PCR, while TCRdb's copy carries only in-frame clones and drops some. Found here are 55,000 or so clones, 65% to 75% of them singletons; the top ten hold 15%. V shed 0 bases, J shed 3 bases, and the junction held 9 bases outside the gene matches. Germline V gene lookup returns CDR1 LNHNV and CDR2 YYDKDF (reference sequence). This CDR3 is built from 17 residues. The receptor's source is a human donor who received a liver transplant. The chain has TRBV15 and TRBJ2-3; 7 bases line up with TRBD2. The source material was CD4+ T cells from blood, sampled before liver transplant. The CDR3 coding sequence is TGTGCCACCAGCAGAGACGAGACTAGCAGAGTTACAGATACGCAGTATTTT. This gives the protein CATSRDETSRVTDTQYF.